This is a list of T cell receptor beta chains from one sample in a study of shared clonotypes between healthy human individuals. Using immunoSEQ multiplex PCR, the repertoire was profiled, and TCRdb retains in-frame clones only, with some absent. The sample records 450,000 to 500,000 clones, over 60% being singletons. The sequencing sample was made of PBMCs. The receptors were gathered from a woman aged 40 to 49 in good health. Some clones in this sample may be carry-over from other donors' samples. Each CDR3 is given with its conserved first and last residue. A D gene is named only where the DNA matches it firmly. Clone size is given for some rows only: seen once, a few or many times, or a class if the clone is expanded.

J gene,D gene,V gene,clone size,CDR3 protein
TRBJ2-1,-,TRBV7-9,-,CASTNTRRSSYNEQFF
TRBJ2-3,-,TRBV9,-,CASSVVWDADTQYF
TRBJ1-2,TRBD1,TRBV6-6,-,CASSAPGTVGNYGYTF
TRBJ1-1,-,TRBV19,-,CASTGASGRLNTEAFF
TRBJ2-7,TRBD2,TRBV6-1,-,CASSEVAGEGYEQYF
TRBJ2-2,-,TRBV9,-,CASSVRANTGELFF
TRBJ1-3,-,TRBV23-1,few,CASSQSRASGNTIYF
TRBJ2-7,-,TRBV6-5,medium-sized,CASSYSQGTYEQYF
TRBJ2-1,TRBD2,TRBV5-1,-,CASSRQGLAGDGEQFF
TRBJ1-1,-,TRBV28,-,CASSSPGMNTEAFF
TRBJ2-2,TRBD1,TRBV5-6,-,CASSEGTGRTGELFF
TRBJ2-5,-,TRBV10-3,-,CAISESRGRETQYF
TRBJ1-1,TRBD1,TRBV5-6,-,CASSETTGMNTEAFF
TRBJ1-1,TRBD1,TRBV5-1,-,CASSPTGTANTEAFF
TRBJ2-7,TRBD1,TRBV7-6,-,CASSLATGDSYEQYF
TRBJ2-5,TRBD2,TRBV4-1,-,CASSRALAGVHQETQYF
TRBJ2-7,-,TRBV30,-,CAWSPWGLDYEQYF
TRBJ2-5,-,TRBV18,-,CASSPDLQETQYF
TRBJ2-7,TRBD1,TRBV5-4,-,CASSPGTGVSYEQYF
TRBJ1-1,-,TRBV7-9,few,CASSPGRVSTEAFF
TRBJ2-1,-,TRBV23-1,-,CASGPPPPYTRDEQFF
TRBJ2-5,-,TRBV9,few,CASSVTGTWGETQYF
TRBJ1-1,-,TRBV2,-,CASRSRGPTEAFF
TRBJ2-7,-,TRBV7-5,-,CASNPSGLAVYEQYF
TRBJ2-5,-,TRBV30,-,CAWSEDQETQYF
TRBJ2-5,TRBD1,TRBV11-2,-,CASSGTGTVETQYF
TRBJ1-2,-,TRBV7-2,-,CASSSQGTSGGYTF
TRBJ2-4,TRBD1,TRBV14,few,CASSARDRLGIQYF
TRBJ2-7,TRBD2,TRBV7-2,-,CASSLGRRSSGIEEQYF
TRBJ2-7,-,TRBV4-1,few,CASSQEVLVKQYF
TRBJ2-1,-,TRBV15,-,CATSRSLSNLYNEQFF
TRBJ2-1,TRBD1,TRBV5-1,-,CASKGQGSSYNEQFF
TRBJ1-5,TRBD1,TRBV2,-,CASRFTGVDQPQHF
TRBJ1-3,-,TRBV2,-,CASSPQGSGNTIYF
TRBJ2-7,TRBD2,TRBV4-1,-,CASSQYWRRLAGDEQYF
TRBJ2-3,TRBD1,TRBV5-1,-,CASSGQGETDTQYF
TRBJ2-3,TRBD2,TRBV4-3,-,CASSPVGGGSTDTQYF
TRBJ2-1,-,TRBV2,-,CASNLRLEQFF
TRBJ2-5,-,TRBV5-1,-,CASSRGTAQETQYF
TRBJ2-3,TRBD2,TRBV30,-,CAWSTPRLAGTDTQYF
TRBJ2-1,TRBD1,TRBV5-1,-,CASSLAMGTGRIHEQFF
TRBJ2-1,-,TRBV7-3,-,CASSRRTGYNEQFF
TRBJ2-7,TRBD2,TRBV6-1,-,CASSESQREKYEQYF
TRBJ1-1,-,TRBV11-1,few,CASSTGGVIGHTEAFF
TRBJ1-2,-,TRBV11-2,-,CASSLGGEAGYTF
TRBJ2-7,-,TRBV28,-,CASSPTGGVSYEQYF
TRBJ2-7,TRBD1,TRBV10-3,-,CAIKGAGGDEQYF
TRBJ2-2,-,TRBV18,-,CASSPPGGLSSTGELFF
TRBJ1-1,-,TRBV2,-,CASRPDGNTEAFF
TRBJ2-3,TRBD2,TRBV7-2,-,CASSLAASGSGTDTQYF
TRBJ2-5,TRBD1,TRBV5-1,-,CASTDRAYQETQYF
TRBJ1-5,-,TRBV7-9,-,CASSRSGGTPQHF